These T cell receptor beta chains were read from a single sample in a study of CD8 T cells in Susac syndrome. One entry per CDR3 protein results from TCRdb running MiXCR on the immunoSEQ multiplex PCR reads. The table lists some 170,000 distinct CDR3 sequences, around 93% of them singletons. Sequences were obtained from CD4+ T cells from PBMCs. These receptors all stem from a human donor in good health. Both conserved end residues are part of each CDR3.

V gene | CDR3 protein
TRBV12-3/TRBV12-4 | CASSPRGSGIGEQFF
TRBV27 | CASSWRGLTDTQYF
TRBV3-1 | CASSQDDGSYEQYF
TRBV7-2 | CASSLDGRGGREQFF
TRBV19 | CASSLGTGVSPLHF
TRBV2 | CASRSTSPEQFF
TRBV29-1 | CSVEVGLAAPEYF
TRBV6-2/TRBV6-3 | CASSLLSNQETQYF
TRBV19 | CASSIYGTNYGYTF
TRBV7-9 | CASSFGEAQNTEAFF
TRBV5-5 | CASSYGHVYEQYF